This T cell receptor beta chain was documented in a study of OX40 agonist ivuxolimab in advanced cancers. Study-level information: Ivuxolimab is an agonistic anti-OX40 (CD134) antibody, and patients were treated with it.

Study conclusions and caveats: Expanded clones were, on average, more numerous in CD8+ T cells than in CD4+. Clonal expansion from baseline to week 6 occurred in both CD4+ and CD8+ T cells.

The CDR3 consists of 15 residues. Germline-derived CDR1 and CDR2 are SGHTA and FQGNSA. Trimming shortened V by 4 bases and J by 4 bases, and 16 bases separated the two germline ends. Regarding this clone: No antigen is known for it.

Some clones are missing from TCRdb's copy, which holds only in-frame ones; the method was immunoSEQ multiplex PCR. Of about 70,000 clones in the sample, over 85% were seen once. The specimen was CD4+ or CD8+ T cells sorted from blood, collected in a trial of the OX40 agonist ivuxolimab. The chain has TRBV7-2 and TRBJ1-2; weak D call: TRBD1 (5 bases). The TCR comes from an adult with an advanced solid tumor such as melanoma, head and neck, liver or kidney cancer. For the CDR3, the DNA is TGTGCCAGCAGCTCCTCGTTGGGACCGACCTATGGCTACACCTTC. It codes for CASSSSLGPTYGYTF.